This TCR beta chain came from a study of CD8 T cells in ankylosing spondylitis. Making use of molecular barcodes, quantitative 5'-RACE generated TCR beta libraries. TCRdb called the 5' RACE reads again in MiXCR, with one record for every CDR3 protein. The repertoire holds 230,000 or so distinct CDR3 sequences, 18% seen once, with approximately 33% in the top ten. This clonotype appeared many times. What it binds is unknown. The V and J ends lost 3 bases and 2 bases respectively, with 17 bases between them. The CDR3 spans 17 residues. CDR1 and CDR2 (germline): SEHNR, FQNEAQ (reference sequence). Study-wide results and limits: Disease-linked clones reportedly concentrated significantly in matched ankylosing spondylitis synovial fluid. Clones linked to disease, bearing a CD8+ phenotype, were relatively rare in peripheral blood. Some of these motif variants have turned up before, in reports on reactive arthritis synovial fluid and blood.

The sequence derives from a male donor with ankylosing spondylitis or in good health (not recorded which). V gene TRBV7-9 combines with J gene TRBJ2-1, with D possibly being TRBD1 or TRBD2 (6 bases each). Source material: blood, either unsorted or a sorted T cell fraction (not recorded which). CDR3 in amino acids: CASSFQRGGLAYNEQFF. The CDR3 nucleotides read TGTGCCAGCAGCTTCCAAAGAGGGGGGCTAGCCTACAATGAGCAGTTCTTC.